This T cell receptor beta chain emerged from a study of T-cell memory formation after mild COVID-19. On the study more broadly: Largely, TCR clusters stayed within a single donor.

This clonotype came up a few times. Its antigen is still unknown. TCRdb independently ran MiXCR on the 5' RACE reads; one entry per CDR3 protein. Found here are 500,000 to 550,000 distinct CDR3 sequences, about a fifth of them singletons; the top ten hold about 12%. Regarding the study as a whole: Day 15 to 85 contracting clones showed balanced CD4/CD8; day 15 to 37 expanders favored CD4+.

The TCR sequence derives from an adult woman who had mild COVID-19 (a few samples of this study predate the infection). Cell type and time point are not known. The sample consisted of PBMCs or a T cell subset sorted from them (not recorded which).

The CDR3 DNA reads TGTGCCAGCAGCTTAGTCCTAGCGGGAGCGAGGAATGAGCAGTTCTTC. It yields the protein CASSLVLAGARNEQFF. The chain employs TRBV7-9 and TRBJ2-1; 10 positions match TRBD2. The V gene end was trimmed by 1 base and the J gene end by 7 bases; junction bases not matched to a gene: 7. Germline loops: CDR1 SEHNR, CDR2 FQNEAQ (reference sequence). This CDR3 is built from 16 residues.